These 18 T cell receptor beta chains came from one sample sequenced in a study of siplizumab effects on memory and regulatory T cells. Data came from immunoSEQ multiplex PCR; TCRdb stores just in-frame clones and leaves some out. The repertoire has 87,000 or so clones, about 90% of them found once; the top ten carry 15%. The sequenced sample was CD4+ T cells sorted from blood. All receptors come from a human donor in good health.

The chain combines TRBV6-4 with TRBJ1-1, with D tentatively TRBD1 (6 bases). V was clipped by 8 bases and J by 3 bases, with 13 bases between them. This CDR3 is built from 13 residues. Germline V lookup: CDR1 MRHNA, CDR2 SNTAGT. The CDR3: CASPGGQDTEAFF. The DNA for the CDR3 is TGTGCCAGCCCTGGGGGCCAGGACACTGAAGCTTTCTTT.

J is TRBJ1-2 and V is TRBV19, with D perhaps TRBD1 (5 bases). The CDR3 is 14 residues long. Per the germline V gene, CDR1 is LNHDA and CDR2 is SQIVND (reference sequence). V was cut by 3 bases and J by 5 bases, with 13 bases left in between. CDR3 DNA sequence: TGTGCCAGTAGTATGGGGACCCGCGGATATGGCTACACCTTC. Translation: CASSMGTRGYGYTF.

This chain joins TRBV7-9 and TRBJ2-5, with 7 bases that match TRBD1. The germline V gene has CDR1 SEHNR and CDR2 FQNEAQ (reference sequence). V was clipped by 5 bases and J by 5 bases; unmatched bases: 8. The CDR3 loop spans 14 amino acids. The CDR3 nucleotides are TGTGCCAGCAGCCCGACAGGGAATGGGGAGACCCAGTACTTC. It specifies CASSPTGNGETQYF.

In this sample, this clone turned up a few times. The gene calls are TRBV4-3 and TRBJ2-5; TRBD2 is a possible D gene (6 bases). CDR1 and CDR2 (germline): LGHNA, YSLEER. Between the trimmed V and J ends, which lost 3 bases and 10 bases, there was a span of 12 bases. The CDR3 contains 12 residues. The DNA of the CDR3 is TGCGCCAGCAGCCATGAAACCGGGAGCCAGTACTTC. This gives the protein CASSHETGSQYF.

Details on this clone: At one end the junction does not follow the germline gene, possibly because of a read error. This chain links TRBV20-1 with TRBJ2-7; D may correspond to TRBD1 or TRBD2 (5 bases each). This CDR3 comprises 9 residues. CDR1 is DFQATT and CDR2 is SNEGSKA in the germline V gene (reference sequence). CDR3 bases: TGCAGTGCCCCGGGGCCAGATGGCTTC. Residues: CSAPGPDGF.

A single count supports this clone. The J gene is TRBJ2-3, the V gene TRBV5-1, with a weak D call TRBD2 (6 bases). CDR1 SGHRS and CDR2 YFSETQ come from the germline V gene. V dropped 0 bases and J dropped 0 bases, with 11 bases sitting between them. The CDR3 has 16 residues. Written as DNA, the CDR3 is TGCGCCAGCAGCTTGGATCTAGCGAGGAGCACAGATACGCAGTATTTT. This translates into CASSLDLARSTDTQYF.

The chain links TRBV5-6 to TRBJ1-2; 8 positions agree with TRBD1. The CDR3 totals 16 residues. The germline gives CDR1 SGHDT, CDR2 YYEEEE. V lost 2 bases to trimming and J lost 2 bases; unmatched junction nucleotides: 8. The CDR3 loop is CASSFLSTGANYGYTF. Written as DNA, the CDR3 is TGTGCCAGCAGCTTTTTGTCGACAGGGGCCAACTATGGCTACACCTTC.

This sequence joins TRBV5-1 and TRBJ2-1, with D maybe TRBD2 (6 bases). The germline V and J ends were trimmed by 2 bases and 0 bases, with 15 bases remaining between them. The CDR3 has 17 amino acids. Germline assignment: CDR1 SGHRS and CDR2 YFSETQ. The CDR3 protein is CASSLGERARSYNEQFF. The CDR3 bases are TGCGCCAGCAGCTTAGGCGAGCGGGCCCGCTCCTACAATGAGCAGTTCTTC.

CDR3 amino acids: CSVDGVPYGYTF. The CDR3 region has the DNA TGCAGCGTTGATGGGGTGCCCTATGGCTACACCTTC. The chain couples TRBV29-1 to TRBJ1-2; D not resolved. The germline V gene encodes CDR1 SQVTM and CDR2 ANQGSEA. The length of the CDR3 is 12 residues. Trimming took 3 bases from V and 4 from J, leaving 9 bases between them.

This sequence joins TRBV7-2 and TRBJ2-6; no firm D call. Germline CDR1 SGHTA, CDR2 FQGNSA. V was cut by 4 bases and J by 4 bases, with 11 bases left in between. The CDR3 covers 15 residues. The CDR3 region has the DNA TGTGCCAGCAGCTACCCGCCACCCGGGGCCAACGTCCTGACTTTC. Protein sequence: CASSYPPPGANVLTF.

The chain combines TRBV29-1 with TRBJ2-6; D might be TRBD1 (6 bases). This CDR3 is built from 13 residues. From germline, CDR1 is SQVTM and CDR2 ANQGSEA. V was pared by 7 bases and J by 2 bases, with 9 bases between. In nucleotides, the CDR3 is TGCAGCGCCACAGGGCCTGGGGCCAACGTCCTGACTTTC. Residues: CSATGPGANVLTF.

The chain links TRBV18 to TRBJ1-2; D unclear. V was cut by 5 bases and J by 0 bases, with 19 bases left in between. CDR3 length equals 17 residues. Germline assignment: CDR1 KGHSH and CDR2 LQKENI. The CDR3 DNA reads TGTGCCAGCTCAGCACAAAGTGGCGGCTCAGCTAACTATGGCTACACCTTC. It encodes CASSAQSGGSANYGYTF.

This clone showed up just a few times. V is TRBV9 and J is TRBJ1-1; D remains unclear. The germline V gene encodes CDR1 SGDLS and CDR2 YYNGEE. Trimming pared 0 bases from V and 3 bases from J, leaving 9 bases between. The length of the CDR3 is 14 residues. The CDR3 DNA is TGTGCCAGCAGCGTAGGTCCCGAAGACACTGAAGCTTTCTTT. Protein: CASSVGPEDTEAFF.

The chain employs TRBV11-1 and TRBJ2-7; 9 positions agree with TRBD1. V dropped 5 bases and J dropped 2; count of bases not matched to a gene: 7. The CDR3 spans 15 residues. Germline assignment: CDR1 SGHAT and CDR2 FQDESV (reference sequence). The CDR3 nucleotides read TGTGCCAGCAGCCTAACAGGGGGCTCAACCTACGAGCAGTACTTC. This codes for CASSLTGGSTYEQYF.

The CDR3 loop is CASRKSRDSPYEQYF. DNA of the CDR3: TGTGCCAGCAGAAAAAGCCGGGACAGCCCCTACGAGCAGTACTTC. The chain employs TRBV6-6 and TRBJ2-7, with 7 positions matching TRBD1. The ends lost 6 bases at V and 2 bases at J; junction bases unmatched: 10. CDR1 is MNHNY, CDR2 SVGAGI, per germline (reference sequence). The CDR3 covers 15 residues.

The rearrangement uses TRBV10-1 and TRBJ1-5; tentatively, D is TRBD1 (6 bases). V was cut by 3 bases and J by 3 bases, with 21 bases left in between. The CDR3 is 18 residues long. Germline assignment: CDR1 WNHNN and CDR2 SYGVQD (reference sequence). The CDR3 loop reads CASSDLPSGTTYNQPQHF. In DNA form, the CDR3 reads TGCGCCAGCAGTGACCTCCCGTCCGGGACAACCTACAATCAGCCCCAGCATTTT.

V usage is TRBV7-3 and J usage is TRBJ2-7; 8 nucleotides align to TRBD1. The CDR3 is 15 residues long. V gave up 3 bases and J gave up 5 bases; unmatched junction bases: 9. Germline V gene lookup returns CDR1 SGHTA and CDR2 FQGTGA. The CDR3 DNA reads TGTGCCAGCAGCTTGCTTGGACAGGGTGGAGACGAGCAGTACTTC. Translated, it gives CASSLLGQGGDEQYF.

In its sample, this clone was seen once. This sequence joins TRBV11-3 and TRBJ2-1; TRBD2 matches 13 bases. The CDR3 extends over 15 amino acids. Losses at the gene ends were 5 bases for V and 9 bases for J; bases not matched to a gene: 7. The germline V gene has CDR1 SGHNT and CDR2 YENEEA. This chain's CDR3 is CASSPEGLAGVEQFF. The CDR3 bases are TGTGCCAGCAGCCCCGAAGGACTAGCGGGAGTTGAGCAGTTCTTC.